One sample yielded the 3 T cell receptor beta chains listed below, sequenced in a study of molecular identifiers for immune sequencing clone quantification. From the PCR reads, TCRdb called clonotypes with MiXCR, one entry per CDR3 protein. The data hold 85,000 to 130,000 distinct CDR3 sequences, with roughly a third observed a single time. Sequenced input: naive CD8+ T cells from blood, with Jurkat cell RNA spiked in. Indicated subset: FACS-sorted CD8+CD4-CCR7+CD45RA+ naive T cells. These receptors were collected from a human donor in good health. Some libraries in this study had Jurkat cell RNA spiked in.

This clonotype was counted a few times. The chain has TRBV28 and TRBJ2-2; D unclear. The CDR3 has 18 residues. CDR1 MDHEN and CDR2 SYDVKM come from the germline V gene. V was cut by 2 bases and J by 0 bases, with 16 bases left in between. CDR3 amino acids: CASSLPPARTTNTGELFF. CDR3 coding DNA: TGTGCCAGCAGTTTACCCCCCGCGAGAACCACGAACACCGGGGAGCTGTTTTTT.

For this clonotype: A single base separates this from a much larger clone, so it may be a read error. The conserved phenylalanine or tryptophan normally closing the CDR3 is absent here, so this likely arose from a read error. This chain uses TRBV25-1 with TRBJ2-7; 10 bases align to TRBD1. J was trimmed by 5 bases and V by 4 bases; bases with no gene match: 8. This CDR3 contains 15 residues. Germline assignment: CDR1 MGHDK and CDR2 SYGVNS. CDR3 nucleotide sequence: TGTGCCAGCAGTGTTCTCCGACAGGGGGCCCACGAGCAGTACATC. Protein product: CASSVLRQGAHEQYI.

This clonotype has more than one count but fewer than ten. This chain uses TRBV10-3 with TRBJ1-1; D is possibly TRBD1 (5 bases). The CDR3 length is 12 residues. The germline gives CDR1 ENHRY, CDR2 SYGVKD. The V and J ends lost 7 bases and 4 bases respectively, with 10 bases between them. The CDR3 DNA reads as TGTGCCATCACTGGGGCGAGCACTGAAGCTTTCTTT. Amino acids: CAITGASTEAFF.